This TCR beta chain was captured in a study of blood T cells in healthy people across ages. Findings and limits, study-wide: With naive T cell percentage, TCR beta diversity showed a strong correlation. Estimates of diversity drawn from one million T cells were considered underestimates.

Primed by a sample-barcoded 5' primer and a J-beta primer mix, a second PCR proceeded for roughly 7 to 11 cycles. Every cDNA molecule carried a tag from a template-switch adaptor bearing 12 random nucleotides. TCRdb fed the 5' RACE reads into MiXCR, producing one record per CDR3 protein. This sample has roughly 1.7 million distinct CDR3 sequences; about 31% occur once, and the top ten carry around 11%. The V gene lost 1 base and the J gene lost 0 bases, with 11 bases spanning the gap. This CDR3 is built from 15 residues. Germline lookup yields CDR1 SGHRS and CDR2 YFSETQ. This clonotype has more than one count but fewer than ten. Its target is unknown.

The receptor comes from a woman aged 30 to 39 in good health. V gene TRBV5-1 combines with J gene TRBJ2-7; perhaps TRBD1 as D (5 bases). Sample: blood. The CDR3 coding sequence is TGCGCCAGCAGCTTGAGCTCAGGGCCCTCCTACGAGCAGTACTTC. Its protein is CASSLSSGPSYEQYF.